The 2 T cell receptor beta chains below were found in one sample sequenced in a study of T cells after yellow fever vaccination. A single record per CDR3 protein comes from TCRdb applying MiXCR to the 5' RACE reads. The sample has hundreds of thousands of distinct CDR3 sequences; 8.7% are singletons. Specimen: PBMCs, collected on the day of the first yellow fever vaccination. These TCRs come from a man younger than 35 who received the YFV17D yellow fever vaccine.

This clonotype was detected ten times or more. This chain links TRBV13 with TRBJ2-1; 10 positions match TRBD1. Germline-derived CDR1 and CDR2 are PRHDT and FYEKMQ (reference sequence). This CDR3 spans 15 amino acids. J lost 11 bases, V lost 1 base, and 8 bases had no gene match. The chain's CDR3 is CASSLETGTGEKQFF. CDR3 bases: TGTGCCAGCAGCTTAGAAACCGGGACAGGGGAGAAGCAGTTCTTC.

This chain connects TRBV7-6 to TRBJ2-7; 8 bases align to TRBD1. Germline loops: CDR1 SGHVS, CDR2 FNYEAQ. The CDR3 is 13 residues long. The J segment lost 6 bases and the V segment lost 4 bases, leaving 5 bases of the junction unmatched. The CDR3 sequence: CASSSDRAREQYF. The CDR3 DNA sequence: TGTGCCAGCAGCTCGGACAGGGCCCGCGAGCAGTACTTC.